Below, one T cell receptor beta chain is given with its context. Its specificity is unknown. The CDR3 length is 15 residues. The V end lost 4 bases, the J end lost 4 bases, and 15 bases lay between the germline ends. Germline loops: CDR1 SGDLS, CDR2 YYNGEE. This sample was taken from a study of cytomegalovirus exposure and HLA in healthy donors. General observations from the study: A missense DCLRE1C variant was associated with V- and J-gene trimming of TCR beta chains in a later analysis, and an independent cohort replicated the association. The HLA-A and HLA-B alleles of most subjects were reportedly predicted accurately from TCR beta sequences. Analysis performed later found under 20,000 TCR beta sequences associated with HLA alleles at 0.05 false discovery rate.

The PCR had 60 Vbeta and 13 Jbeta primers. Here immunoSEQ multiplex PCR was the method, and the copy in TCRdb shows in-frame clones only, minus some. The sample lists under 150,000 clones; around 77% were seen once. The gene calls are TRBV9 and TRBJ1-3; possibly TRBD1 for D (5 bases). The material sequenced was PBMCs. This sequence originates from a man under 40 in good health and CMV-seronegative. The CDR3: CASSPGGGEGNTIYF. In DNA form, the CDR3 reads TGTGCCAGCAGCCCAGGCGGGGGGGAGGGAAACACCATATATTTT.